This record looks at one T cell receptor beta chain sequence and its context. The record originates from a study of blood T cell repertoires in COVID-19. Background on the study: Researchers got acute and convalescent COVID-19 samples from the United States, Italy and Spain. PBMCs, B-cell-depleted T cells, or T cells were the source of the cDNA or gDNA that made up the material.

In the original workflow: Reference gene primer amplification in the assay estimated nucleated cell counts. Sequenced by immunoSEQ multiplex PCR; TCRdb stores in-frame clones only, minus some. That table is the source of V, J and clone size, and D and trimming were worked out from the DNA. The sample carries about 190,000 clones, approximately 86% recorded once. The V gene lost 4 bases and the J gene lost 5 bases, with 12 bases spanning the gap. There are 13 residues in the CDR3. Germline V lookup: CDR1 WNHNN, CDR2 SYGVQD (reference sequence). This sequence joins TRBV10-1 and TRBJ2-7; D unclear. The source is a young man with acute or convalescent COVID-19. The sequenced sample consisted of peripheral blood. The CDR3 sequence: CASSGSLRDEQYF. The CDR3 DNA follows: TGCGCCAGCAGTGGGTCCCTTCGGGACGAGCAGTACTTC.